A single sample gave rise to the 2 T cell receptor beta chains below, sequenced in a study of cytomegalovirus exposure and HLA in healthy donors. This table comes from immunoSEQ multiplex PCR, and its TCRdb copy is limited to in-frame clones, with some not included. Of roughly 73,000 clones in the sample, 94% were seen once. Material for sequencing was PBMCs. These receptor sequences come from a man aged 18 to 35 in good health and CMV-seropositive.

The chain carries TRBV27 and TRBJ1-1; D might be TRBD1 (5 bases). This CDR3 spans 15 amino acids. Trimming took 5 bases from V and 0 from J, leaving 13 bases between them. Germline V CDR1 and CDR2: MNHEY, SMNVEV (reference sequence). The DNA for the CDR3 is TGTGCCAGCAGTCTAGGGGCAGGGCTGAACACTGAAGCTTTCTTT. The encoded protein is CASSLGAGLNTEAFF.

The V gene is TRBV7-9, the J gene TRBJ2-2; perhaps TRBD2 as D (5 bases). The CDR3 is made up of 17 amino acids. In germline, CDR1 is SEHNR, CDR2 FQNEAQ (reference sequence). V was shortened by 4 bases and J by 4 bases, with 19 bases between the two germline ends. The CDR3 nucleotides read TGTGCCAGCAGCTCCCTGGACTGGCCGATCCTCACCGGGGAGCTGTTTTTT. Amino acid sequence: CASSSLDWPILTGELFF.